A selection of T cell receptor beta chains follows, all from one sample in a study of identifying expanded T cells in peripheral blood. Profiled with immunoSEQ multiplex PCR; TCRdb holds only in-frame clones, not every one. The data contain around 56,000 clones, around 86% of them singletons. The sequencing input was blood. The origin of the receptors is a person aged 18 to 69 in good health. Both conserved end residues are part of each CDR3. A D gene is named only where the DNA matches it firmly. Size values are once, few and many counts, or a class for expanded clones, and some rows have none.

V gene	clone size	D gene	J gene	CDR3 DNA	CDR3 protein
TRBV5-4	few	TRBD2	TRBJ2-1	TGTGCCAGCAGCGAAATGGGGCGGGGGGACCAGTTCTTC	CASSEMGRGDQFF
TRBV6-5	.	.	TRBJ1-2	TGTGCCAGCAGTTACGGAATCGTGAACTATGGCTACACCTTC	CASSYGIVNYGYTF
TRBV15	once	.	TRBJ2-1	TGTGCCACCAGCAGAGATCCCGGGGGAGCCGATGAGCAGTTCTTC	CATSRDPGGADEQFF
TRBV30	medium-sized	.	TRBJ1-1	TGTGCCTGGAGTAACGGCATGAACACTGAAGCTTTCTTT	CAWSNGMNTEAFF
TRBV6-5	.	TRBD1	TRBJ1-2	TGTGCCAGCAGGTCGACAGGGGTCTATGGCTACACCTTC	CASRSTGVYGYTF
TRBV6-5	.	TRBD1	TRBJ2-3	TGTGCCAGCAGTTACGACAGGGGTGGAGATACGCAGTATTTT	CASSYDRGGDTQYF
TRBV9	.	TRBD2	TRBJ2-3	TGTGCCAGCAGCGCGGGCGGGGGGCCCCCAGATACGCAGTATTTT	CASSAGGGPPDTQYF
TRBV18	.	.	TRBJ2-7	TGTGCCAGCTCACCAGGATCAGGGTCCTACGAGCAGTACTTC	CASSPGSGSYEQYF
TRBV2	few	.	TRBJ2-6	TGTGCCAGCAGCCCACGGGGTGGGACTGGGGCCAACGTCCTGACTTTC	CASSPRGGTGANVLTF
TRBV11-2	few	TRBD2	TRBJ2-1	TGTGCCAGCAGCTCGGCCAGCGGGAGGGCCAATGAGCAGTTCTTC	CASSSASGRANEQFF
TRBV2	.	TRBD1	TRBJ1-1	TGTGCCAGCAGGAAGGAGGGGACAGGGGGGACTGAAGCTTTCTTT	CASRKEGTGGTEAFF
TRBV7-9	once	TRBD1	TRBJ1-4	TGTGCCAGCAGCCCCGGACAGGGGGCAGGGGAAAAACTGTTTTTT	CASSPGQGAGEKLFF
TRBV25-1	.	.	TRBJ1-1	TGTGCCAGCAGTGAAGGAGGGACCGGTATAGTCGTCACTGAAGCTTTCTTT	CASSEGGTGIVVTEAFF
TRBV14	.	.	TRBJ1-3	TGTGCCAGCAGCCAAGAGTTGGTCTTTGGAAACACCATATATTTT	CASSQELVFGNTIYF
TRBV5-1	.	TRBD1	TRBJ2-1	TGCGCCAGCAGCTTCGGAACCGACAGGGCGAATGAGCAGTTCTTC	CASSFGTDRANEQFF
TRBV15	.	.	TRBJ2-5	TGTGCCACCAGCAATGAGGAGACCCAGTACTTC	CATSNEETQYF
TRBV6-6	.	.	TRBJ1-6	TGTGCCAGCAGTTACTCGACCATAGCAGGTCCCCACTTT	CASSYSTIAGPHF
TRBV7-9	.	.	TRBJ2-3	TGTGCCAGCACCCACTCCGACAGGGGAGGGGGAGATACGCAGTATTTT	CASTHSDRGGGDTQYF
TRBV30	.	.	TRBJ1-6	TGTGCCTGGAGTGGGGGGGCGTTGAATTCACCCCTCCACTTT	CAWSGGALNSPLHF
TRBV14	.	.	TRBJ1-1	TGTGCCAGCAGCGAAGGGCTGAACACTGAAGCTTTCTTT	CASSEGLNTEAFF
TRBV4-1	.	TRBD1	TRBJ1-4	TGCGCCAGCAGCCAAAGACCCGGGACAGGGAATGAAAAACTGTTTTTT	CASSQRPGTGNEKLFF
TRBV13	once	.	TRBJ2-3	TGTGCCAGCAGTCACGGGGGCGGGATCGATACGCAGTATTTT	CASSHGGGIDTQYF
TRBV7-9	.	TRBD1	TRBJ1-2	TGTGCCAGCAGCCCGGACAGGGCAGACGGGAACTATGGCTACACCTTC	CASSPDRADGNYGYTF
TRBV11-2	once	.	TRBJ1-1	TGTGCCAGCAGCTTAGATGCAGGGAAAGCTTTCTTT	CASSLDAGKAFF
TRBV19	few	TRBD2	TRBJ2-1	TGTGCCAGTTTGAGCGGGGGAGGTAATGAGCAGTTCTTC	CASLSGGGNEQFF
TRBV2	.	TRBD2	TRBJ2-5	TGTGCCAGCAGTGCACTAGCGGGTCCGAAGACCCAGTACTTC	CASSALAGPKTQYF
TRBV5-1	.	.	TRBJ1-2	TGCGCCAGCAGCTCGGACAGTAGCTATGGCTACACCTTC	CASSSDSSYGYTF
TRBV9	.	TRBD2	TRBJ2-7	TGTGCCAGCAGCGTAGATCCTAGCGGGCGCGCCTACGAGCAGTACTTC	CASSVDPSGRAYEQYF
TRBV9	.	.	TRBJ2-1	TGTGCCAGCAGCGCCACCAATGGGCAGCTCGATGAGCAGTTCTTC	CASSATNGQLDEQFF